The present TCR beta chain was sequenced within a study of T cell repertoires in cytomegalovirus infection (dated by TCRdb to the late 2010s). Study-wide context: The peptide stimulations were aimed at well-studied HLA-B-restricted epitopes as well as recently identified HLA-C-restricted CMV epitopes, whose presentation resists viral immunomodulation. Donor HLA type was relevant to the analysis, because carriage of CMV infection together with the matching HLA type was indicated by public TCR beta signatures.

The CDR3 runs 14 amino acids, cysteine and phenylalanine included. Only the CDR3 portion is preserved as DNA: 42 bases, with reading frame beginning at the first base. The germline V gene provides CDR1 SGHTA and CDR2 FQGNSA. Between the V and J ends, shortened by 4 bases and 5 bases respectively, the junction contains 12 bases. Instrument on record: Illumina HiSeq 1500. In TCRdb, the public reads were trimmed at Q25 with fastp and aligned with MiXCR, with productive beta chains retained. All rows with the same CDR3 protein become a single entry with the most common DNA and genes. The sample table holds roughly 500,000 distinct CDR3 sequences, of which roughly a third were seen once. Jointly, the top ten make up roughly 15% of the sample. With respect to this clonotype: The specificity of this receptor is unknown. The record has no base qualities; no much larger clone is one base away.

Results the study describes overall, beyond this receptor: The ex vivo response was dominated by HLA-C-restricted CMV-specific TCR beta clonotypes, which also provided the single most frequent clonotype in two of eight donors. Carriers of CMV infection plus the relevant HLA type were discriminated by the cumulative frequency of public TCR beta family members in the study cohort and in an independent 352-donor cohort.

The treatment or condition label for this specimen denotes: in vitro stimulation with specific CMV peptide epitopes to enrich CMV-specific T cells. The rearrangement combines TRBV7-2 with TRBJ1-5; perhaps TRBD1 is the D gene, with 6 bases matching. The source is a human donor in good health (CMV status not recorded). Some clones in this sample may be carry-over from other donors' samples. Material: cultured PBMCs, obtained from culture after CMV antigen stimulation. The nucleotides read TGTGCCAGCAGCTCCGACCAGGGGTATCAGCCCCAGCATTTT. This yields the protein CASSSDQGYQPQHF.